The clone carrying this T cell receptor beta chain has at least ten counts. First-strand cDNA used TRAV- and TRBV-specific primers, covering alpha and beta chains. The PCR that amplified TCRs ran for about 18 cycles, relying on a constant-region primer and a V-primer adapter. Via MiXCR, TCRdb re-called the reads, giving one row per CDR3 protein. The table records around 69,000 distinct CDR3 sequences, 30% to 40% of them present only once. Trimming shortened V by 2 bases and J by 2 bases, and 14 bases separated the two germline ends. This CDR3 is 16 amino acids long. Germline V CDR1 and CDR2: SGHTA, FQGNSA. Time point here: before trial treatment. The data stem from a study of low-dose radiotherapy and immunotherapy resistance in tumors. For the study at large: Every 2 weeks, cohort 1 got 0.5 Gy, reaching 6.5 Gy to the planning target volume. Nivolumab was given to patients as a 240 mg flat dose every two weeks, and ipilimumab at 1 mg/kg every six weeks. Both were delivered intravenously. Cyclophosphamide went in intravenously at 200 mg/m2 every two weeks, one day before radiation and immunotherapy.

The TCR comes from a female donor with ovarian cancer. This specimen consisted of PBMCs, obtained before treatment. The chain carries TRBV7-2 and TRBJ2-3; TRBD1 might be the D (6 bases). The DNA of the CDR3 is TGTGCCAGCAGCTTAAGGGGGTCACGGTTCACAGATACGCAGTATTTT. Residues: CASSLRGSRFTDTQYF.